This TCR beta chain emerged from a study of identical twins listed by TCRdb under 2016. At the level of the whole study: The study deep-sequenced TCR alpha and beta repertoires from monozygotic twins, unrelated adults of various ages and cord blood to test whether fetal clonotypes persist. To rule out contamination, the twin experiments were replicated at different times with different library preparation protocols.

CDR1 and CDR2 are read off the germline V gene (reference sequence) as DFQATT and SNEGSKA. From the cysteine through the phenylalanine, the CDR3 covers 12 amino acids. Only CDR3 DNA is held: 36 bases, read in frame from base 1. The germline ends are 8 bases apart after V is trimmed by 3 bases and J by 3 bases. The study at large found these results: Abundant cord blood beta clonotypes carried fewer insertions; young adult naive repertoires showed a weaker similar trend, while memory repertoires showed none. Conclusions relied on cross-sectional statistical analysis, since the same donors could not be followed over many years. Out-of-frame TCR alpha sequences shared between twins showed an excess of low generation-probability sequences compared with coincidental sharing between unrelated individuals. A weaker excess of twin sharing was found in beta out-of-frame sequences because the signal-to-noise ratio was lowered by fewer shared sequences. In monozygotic twins, out-of-frame TCR alpha sharing was systematically underestimated by recombination models, although the models agreed with sharing between unrelated individuals. Invariant T cells such as MAIT and iNKT could partly confound zero-insertion analyses, although diverse VJ usage argued against such confounding for most clonotypes.

Every donor was a healthy Caucasian. Three pairs of female monozygotic twins, all aged 18 to 29 years, made up the twin cohort. RNA for TCR libraries was isolated from peripheral blood mononuclear cells. On this clonotype: It lacks a known antigen. No much larger clone exists at a distance of one base, and base qualities are not known.

Library prep was done by 5' RACE. The sample was run on an Illumina HiSeq 2000. A universal primer binding site was introduced by template switching, and a unique molecular identifier was present in the final cDNA, enabling accurate counting of TCR cDNA molecules. Specific primers in the conserved constant-segment region were used to synthesize first-strand cDNA for the TCR alpha and beta chains. Each cDNA library was double barcoded, with a SMART-Mk sample barcode plus Illumina barcodes, to control for contamination. TruSeq adapter sequences and Illumina sample barcodes were added in two successive PCR steps. Sequencing of the TCR alpha and beta cDNA libraries was done on the Illumina HiSeq platform using custom primers. The authors processed their data as follows. MiGEC processed the raw reads to extract unique molecular identifiers, while MiXCR was used to determine the CDR3 positions. For each individual, recombination models were inferred using an EM algorithm with the repgenHMM and IGoR tools. Shared clonotype analysis was performed with the tcR package in R, normalizing sharing by the product of cloneset sizes. To study raw recombination free of thymic and clonal selection effects, out-of-frame nonproductive sequences were analyzed. TCRdb itself trimmed the public reads at Q25 with fastp, ran MiXCR and retained productive beta chains. Each CDR3 protein gets just one entry, which takes the most common genes and DNA from the rows behind it. TCRdb, not the original authors, processed these V and J calls. Recorded for this sample are over 600,000 distinct CDR3 sequences; around 20% of them occurred a single time. Of the sample, approximately 4.3% is held by the ten largest clones.

This same sample was also taken into another study, of T cells expressing NK-cell markers. The other study reports the following: Three sorted T-cell subsets (CD3+CD56+NKG2C+, CD3+CD56+NKG2C- and CD3+CD56-NKG2C+) from fewer than 10 donors had their TCR beta-chain repertoires profiled. Among the eight sequenced donors, seven were HCMV-seropositive and one was HCMV-seronegative. To restrict sorting to alphabetaTCR-expressing T cells, an anti-gammadeltaTCR antibody was added in several experiments. In six donors, the dominant CD3+CD56+NKG2C+ clonotypes were found to rank among the top 10 CD8+ clonotypes and to make up 1.0-7.0% of CD8+ T cells. Those dominant clonotypes were again the most abundant among CD3+CD56-NKG2C+ cells in a few donors, at 28.3-60.1%. It remained unclear whether the expanded NKG2C-expressing T cell clones were specific for HCMV antigens. Randomly selected healthy volunteers, three men and five women, were used as the eight sequenced donors. A commercial ELISA kit detecting HCMV-specific IgG in serum was used to determine HCMV serostatus. For about six donors, unsorted PBMC were also used to sequence bulk peripheral blood T-cell repertoires. MIGEC handled demultiplexing of the reads and grouping by UMI, while MiTCR was used to assemble and quantify clonotypes. To exclude erroneous sequences, only TCR cDNA sequences supported by at least two reads were retained. The tcR package was used for downstream repertoire analysis, and clonotypes were matched across fractions by CDR3 nucleotide sequence plus V segment. Antigen specificity was annotated against VDJdb with VDJmatch, allowing one amino acid substitution in CDR3.

The specimen sequenced was PBMCs. The sequence links TRBV20-1 to TRBJ2-5; TRBD1 is perhaps the D gene, given 6 matching bases. This receptor was obtained from a woman aged 18-29 years in good health. The DNA sequence reads TGCAGTGCTAGCGAGGGGGAAGAGACCCAGTACTTC. The translation is CSASEGEETQYF.